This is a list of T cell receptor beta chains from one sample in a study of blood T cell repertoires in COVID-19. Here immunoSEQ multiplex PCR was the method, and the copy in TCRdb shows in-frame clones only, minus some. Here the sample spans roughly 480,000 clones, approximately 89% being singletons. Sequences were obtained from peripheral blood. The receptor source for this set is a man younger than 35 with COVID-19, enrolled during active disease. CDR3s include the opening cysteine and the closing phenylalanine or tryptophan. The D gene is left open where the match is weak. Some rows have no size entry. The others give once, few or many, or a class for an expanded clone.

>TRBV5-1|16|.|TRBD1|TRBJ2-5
TGCGCCAGCAGCTTCTCTTGGGACAGACCCCAAGAGACCCAGTACTTC
CASSFSWDRPQETQYF
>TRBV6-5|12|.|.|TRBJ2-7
TGTGCCAGCAACCGGGGGGCTTACGAGCAGTACTTC
CASNRGAYEQYF
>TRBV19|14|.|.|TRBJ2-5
TGTGCCAGTAGACCTACCAGGGACCAAGAGACCCAGTACTTC
CASRPTRDQETQYF
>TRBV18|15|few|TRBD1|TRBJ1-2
TGTGCCAGCTCAGAGACCGGGACAGACCTATATGGCTACACCTTC
CASSETGTDLYGYTF
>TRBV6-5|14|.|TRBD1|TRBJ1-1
TGTGCCAGCAGCCACAGGGGATGGAACACTGAAGCTTTCTTT
CASSHRGWNTEAFF
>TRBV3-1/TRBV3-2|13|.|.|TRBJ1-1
TGTGCCAGCAGCCCTGCTGCGGGCACTGAAGCTTTCTTT
CASSPAAGTEAFF
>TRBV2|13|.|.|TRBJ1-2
TGTGCCAGCAGTGAGCGGGGGCCCTATGGCTACACCTTC
CASSERGPYGYTF
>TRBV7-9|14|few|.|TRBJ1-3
TGTGCCAGCAGCTTGCGAGGGACTGGAAACACCATATATTTT
CASSLRGTGNTIYF
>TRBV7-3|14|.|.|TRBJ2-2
TGTGCCAGCAGCCACAGCCAGGTCACCGGGGAGCTGTTTTTT
CASSHSQVTGELFF
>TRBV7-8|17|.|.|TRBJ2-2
TGTGCCAGCGGGGAGCACAGGGAACAACCGAACACCGGGGAGCTGTTTTTT
CASGEHREQPNTGELFF
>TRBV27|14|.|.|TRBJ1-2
TGTGCCAGCAGTTCTCGGGGACACACCTATGGCTACACCTTC
CASSSRGHTYGYTF
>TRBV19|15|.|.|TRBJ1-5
TGTGCCAGTAGTATAGTAGGGGCAAGCAATCAGCCCCAGCATTTT
CASSIVGASNQPQHF
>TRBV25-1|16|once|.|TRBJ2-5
TGTGCCAGCAGTGAACACATACCCCAACGACAAGAGACCCAGTACTTC
CASSEHIPQRQETQYF
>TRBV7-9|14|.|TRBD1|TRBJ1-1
TGTGCCTGCCAGGGGGCAGCTTTGAACACTGAAGCTTTCTTT
CACQGAALNTEAFF
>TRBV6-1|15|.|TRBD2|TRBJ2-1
TGTGCCAGCAGTGAGGGGACTAGCGGGATTAATGAGCAGTTCTTC
CASSEGTSGINEQFF
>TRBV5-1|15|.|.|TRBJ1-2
TGCGCCAGCAGCTTGGTGGGCAGGGCCCCGGATGGCTACACCTTC
CASSLVGRAPDGYTF
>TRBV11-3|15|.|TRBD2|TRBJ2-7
TGTGCCAGCAGCGTACCGGCGGGGGGCTCCTACGAGCAGTACTTC
CASSVPAGGSYEQYF
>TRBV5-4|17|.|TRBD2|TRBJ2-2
TGTGCCAGCAGGCCGGCCACTAGCGGGAGTCCCACCGGGGAGCTGTTTTTT
CASRPATSGSPTGELFF
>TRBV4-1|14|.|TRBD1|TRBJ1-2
TGCGCCAGCAGCCATAGGACAGGGGAGGATGGCTACACCTTC
CASSHRTGEDGYTF
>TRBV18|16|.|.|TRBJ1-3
TGTGCCAGCTCGCCCCAAGGACAGAGCTCTGGAAACACCATATATTTT
CASSPQGQSSGNTIYF
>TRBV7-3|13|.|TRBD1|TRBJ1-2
TGTGCCAGCAGCTCGGACAGGGTCTACGGCTACACCTTC
CASSSDRVYGYTF
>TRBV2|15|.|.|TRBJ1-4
TGTGCCAGCAGTGAGGGGCAGTTTACTAATGAAAAACTGTTTTTT
CASSEGQFTNEKLFF
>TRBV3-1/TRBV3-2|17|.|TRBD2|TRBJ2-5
TGTGCCAGCAGCCAAGATCGGCTAGCGGGAGGAAGGGAGACCCAGTACTTC
CASSQDRLAGGRETQYF
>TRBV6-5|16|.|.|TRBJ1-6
TGTGCCAGCAGTTACCAAGCACAGAGCTATAATTCACCCCTCCACTTT
CASSYQAQSYNSPLHF
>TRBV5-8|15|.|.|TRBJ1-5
TGTGCCAGCAGCTTGTTGGACAGTAGCAATCAGCCCCAGCATTTT
CASSLLDSSNQPQHF
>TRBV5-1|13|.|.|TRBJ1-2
TGCGCCAGCAGCTTGGACACAAACTATGGCTACACCTTC
CASSLDTNYGYTF
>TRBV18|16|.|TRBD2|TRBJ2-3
TGTGCCAGCTCACCGCTGACTAGCGGGAGTTCAGATACGCAGTATTTT
CASSPLTSGSSDTQYF
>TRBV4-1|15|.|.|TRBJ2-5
TGCGCCAGCAGCCAACGGGACACCGACGCGGAGACCCAGTACTTC
CASSQRDTDAETQYF
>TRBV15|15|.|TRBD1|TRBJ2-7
TGTGCCACCAGCAGAGATCCCACAGGGGCCTACGAGCAGTACTTC
CATSRDPTGAYEQYF
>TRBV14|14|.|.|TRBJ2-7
TGTGCCAGCAGCCAAGAACGGAGCTCCTACGAGCAGTACTTC
CASSQERSSYEQYF
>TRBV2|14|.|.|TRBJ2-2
TGTGCCAGCAGTGTAGAGCTCGTCACCGGGGAGCTGTTTTTT
CASSVELVTGELFF
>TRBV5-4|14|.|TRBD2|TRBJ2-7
TGTGCCAGCAGCTTGGGCGGGAGTCCCTACGAGCAGTACTTC
CASSLGGSPYEQYF
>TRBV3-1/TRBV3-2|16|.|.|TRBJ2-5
TGTGCCAGCAGCACTCGCCTCGACTGGTACCAAGAGACCCAGTACTTC
CASSTRLDWYQETQYF
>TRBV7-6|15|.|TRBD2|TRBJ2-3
TGTGCCAGCAGCCGTAGCGGGAGGGTGCCAGATACGCAGTATTTT
CASSRSGRVPDTQYF
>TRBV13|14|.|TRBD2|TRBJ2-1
TGTGCCAGCAGCTTAGGACTAGCGGGAGGGGAGCAGTTCTTC
CASSLGLAGGEQFF
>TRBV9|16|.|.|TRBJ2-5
TGTGCCAGCAGCGTAGGGCCTCCAGCGAGTGGTGGGACCCAGTACTTC
CASSVGPPASGGTQYF
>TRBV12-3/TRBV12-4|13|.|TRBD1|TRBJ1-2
TGTGCCAGCAGCCCCCGACAGGGACAGGGCTACACCTTC
CASSPRQGQGYTF
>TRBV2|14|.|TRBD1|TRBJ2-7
TGTGCCAGCAGTGCAGACAGGGACTCCTACGAGCAGTACTTC
CASSADRDSYEQYF
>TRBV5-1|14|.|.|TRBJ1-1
TGCGCCAGCAGCTTGTGGGGGGAGAACACTGAAGCTTTCTTT
CASSLWGENTEAFF
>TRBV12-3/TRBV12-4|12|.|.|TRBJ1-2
TGTGCCAGCAGTTTGTTCCCGGATGGCTACACCTTC
CASSLFPDGYTF
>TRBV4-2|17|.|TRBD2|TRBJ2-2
TGTGCCAGCAGCCCTTCCCCTAGCGGGGGGAACACCGGGGAGCTGTTTTTT
CASSPSPSGGNTGELFF
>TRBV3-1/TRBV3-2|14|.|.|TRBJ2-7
TGTGCCAGCAGCCCCTATGGAGGAGGTTACGAGCAGTACTTC
CASSPYGGGYEQYF
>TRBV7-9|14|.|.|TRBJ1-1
TGTGCCAGCACCCGAGCGGGGGGGGACACTGAAGCTTTCTTT
CASTRAGGDTEAFF
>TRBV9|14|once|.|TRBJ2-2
TGTGCCAGCAGCGTAGGGCAGAACACCGGGGAGCTGTTTTTT
CASSVGQNTGELFF
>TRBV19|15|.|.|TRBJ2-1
TGTGCCAGTAGTATAGACAGGGGCCGGAACAATGAGCAGTTCTTC
CASSIDRGRNNEQFF
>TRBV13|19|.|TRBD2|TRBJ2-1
TGTGCCAGCAGCTTATGGGCTAGCGGGGGCCACTTCTCCTACAATGAGCAGTTCTTC
CASSLWASGGHFSYNEQFF
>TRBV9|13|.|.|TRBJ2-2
TGTGCCAGCAGCGTAAATTTTGGCAGGGAGCTGTTTTTT
CASSVNFGRELFF
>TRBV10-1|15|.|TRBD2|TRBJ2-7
TGCGCCAGCAGCCCTAGCGGCCTCACCTCCTACGAGCAGTACTTC
CASSPSGLTSYEQYF
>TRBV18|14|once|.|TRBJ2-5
TGTGCCAGCTCTCCCACTCCAGGTATCGAGACCCAGTACTTC
CASSPTPGIETQYF
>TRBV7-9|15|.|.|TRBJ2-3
TGTGCCAGCAGCTTATACAGGACGGACACAGATACGCAGTATTTT
CASSLYRTDTDTQYF
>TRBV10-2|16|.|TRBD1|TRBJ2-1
TGCGCCAGCCAATCCCATAGGGACAGGAATTACAATGAGCAGTTCTTC
CASQSHRDRNYNEQFF
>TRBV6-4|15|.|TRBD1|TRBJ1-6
TGTGCCAGCAGTGACTCCGGACAGGGGTTTTCACCCCTCCACTTT
CASSDSGQGFSPLHF
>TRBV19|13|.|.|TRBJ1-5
TGTGCCAGTTCAGCCTCGGGGGGCCAGCCCCAGCATTTT
CASSASGGQPQHF
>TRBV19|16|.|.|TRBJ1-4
TGTGCCAGTAGTGGAGGGGTCGGAACAACTAATGAAAAACTGTTTTTT
CASSGGVGTTNEKLFF
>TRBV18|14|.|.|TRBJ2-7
TGTGCCAGCTCACCGAGGACAGGGAGGGATGAGCAGTACTTC
CASSPRTGRDEQYF
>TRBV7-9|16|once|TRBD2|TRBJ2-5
TGTGCCAGCAGCACCGGACTAGCGGGGGCCATAAGGGCCCAGTACTTC
CASSTGLAGAIRAQYF
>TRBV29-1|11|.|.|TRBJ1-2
TGCAGCGCCGCGACAGCCTATGGCTACACCTTC
CSAATAYGYTF